Below, 11 T cell receptor beta chains from the same sample are listed, as sequenced in a study of shared clonotypes between healthy human individuals. Clones were read by immunoSEQ multiplex PCR, and TCRdb kept only the in-frame ones, dropping some. The table shows over a million clones, with around 98% occurring only once. The sequenced sample was naive CD4+ T cells sorted from blood. Subset: CD45RA+ positively selected. The receptor set was obtained from a young man in good health.

The gene calls are TRBV28 and TRBJ2-7; D ambiguous. Germline lookup yields CDR1 MDHEN and CDR2 SYDVKM. The CDR3 has 13 residues. V lost 7 bases to trimming and J lost 4 bases, with 14 bases between them. The CDR3 sequence: CASTIGVPYEQYF. DNA for the CDR3: TGTGCCAGCACCATCGGAGTCCCTTACGAGCAGTACTTC.

Concerning this clone itself: Additional DNA sequences in this sample encode the identical CDR3. The chain links TRBV19 to TRBJ2-7, with TRBD2 as a possible D gene (6 bases). The CDR3 length is 13 residues. Germline-derived CDR1 and CDR2 are LNHDA and SQIVND (reference sequence). Trimming shortened V by 4 bases and J by 0 bases, and 7 bases separated the two germline ends. The CDR3 DNA reads as TGTGCCAGTAGTAGGGGGGACTCCTACGAGCAGTACTTC. Protein sequence: CASSRGDSYEQYF.

This rearrangement joins TRBV4-3 to TRBJ2-1; no clear D. CDR1 is LGHNA and CDR2 is YSLEER in the germline V gene. V lost 1 base and J 0 bases, leaving 16 bases between the germline ends. This CDR3 is 18 amino acids long. The chain's CDR3 is CASSQAGPAYSSYNEQFF. Written as DNA, the CDR3 is TGCGCCAGCAGCCAAGCTGGTCCTGCCTACTCCTCCTACAATGAGCAGTTCTTC.

V and J are TRBV5-1 and TRBJ2-1, with TRBD2 matching over 8 bases. The CDR3 extends over 15 amino acids. CDR1 is SGHRS, CDR2 YFSETQ, per germline. V lost 4 bases, J lost 4 bases, and 7 bases stayed unmatched. CDR3 loop: CASSISGTSYNEQFF. DNA for the CDR3: TGCGCCAGCAGCATTAGCGGGACTTCTTACAATGAGCAGTTCTTC. Together with reference TRBV5-1 and TRBJ2-1, the CDR3 gives the full variable domain: KAGVTQTPRYLIKTRGQQVTLSCSPISGHRSVSWYQQTPGQGLQFLFEYFSETQRNKGNFPGRFSGRQFSNSRSEMNVSTLELGDSALYLCASSISGTSYNEQFFGPGTRLTVL.

This clone was counted only a few times. This rearrangement joins TRBV7-7 to TRBJ2-5, with D tentatively TRBD2 (5 bases). The CDR3 consists of 15 residues. Between the trimmed V and J ends, which lost 1 base and 2 bases, there was a span of 11 bases. Germline values: CDR1 SSHAT, CDR2 FNYEAQ (reference sequence). CDR3 DNA: TGTGCCAGCAGCTTAGGGTCAGCGGTGCAAGAGACCCAGTACTTC. It specifies CASSLGSAVQETQYF.

This clone appeared once. CDR3 loop: CASSPGTDSHEAFF. CDR3 in DNA: TGTGCCAGCAGCCCCGGGACAGACTCCCATGAAGCTTTCTTT. The gene calls are TRBV7-8 and TRBJ1-1, with 7 nucleotides matching TRBD1. V was pared by 5 bases and J by 7 bases, with 10 bases of the junction left unmatched. The CDR3 consists of 14 residues. Germline assignment: CDR1 SGHVS and CDR2 FQNEAQ. Using reference TRBV7-8 and TRBJ1-1 for the parts outside the CDR3, the full variable domain is GAGVSQSPRYKVAKRGQDVALRCDPISGHVSLFWYQQALGQGPEFLTYFQNEAQLDKSGLPSDRFFAERPEGSVSTLKIQRTQQEDSAVYLCASSPGTDSHEAFFGQGTRLTVV.

The V gene is TRBV6-1, the J gene TRBJ1-2; D possibly corresponds to TRBD1 (6 bases). Trimming shortened V by 5 bases and J by 4 bases, and 8 bases separated the two germline ends. Germline V gene lookup returns CDR1 MNHNS and CDR2 SASEGT. The CDR3 is 12 amino acids. For the CDR3, the DNA is TGTGCCAGCAGTACAGGGACCTATGGCTACACCTTC. Its protein product is CASSTGTYGYTF.

The chain couples TRBV5-4 to TRBJ2-5; D is possibly TRBD1 (6 bases). This CDR3 has 14 amino acids. Trimming removed 2 bases from V and 7 bases from J, with 15 bases in between. The germline V gene encodes CDR1 SGHNT and CDR2 YYREEE (reference sequence). The CDR3 coding sequence is TGTGCCAGCAGCTTCCAGGCCGAAGGGGGGACCCAGTACTTC. Translating gives CASSFQAEGGTQYF.

This chain's CDR3 is CSVEGLSYEQYF. The CDR3 region has the DNA TGCAGCGTTGAGGGCCTTTCCTACGAGCAGTACTTC. The genes are TRBV29-1 and TRBJ2-7, with D uncertain. Trimming removed 3 bases at V and 1 base at J, with 7 bases between. The CDR3 extends over 12 amino acids. Germline assignment: CDR1 SQVTM and CDR2 ANQGSEA.

The J gene is TRBJ2-1, the V gene TRBV6-5; 10 bases map to TRBD2. This CDR3 contains 15 residues. V lost 5 bases to trimming and J lost 3 bases; unmatched junction nucleotides: 4. Germline V gives CDR1 MNHEY, CDR2 SVGAGI. The CDR3 sequence: CASSLAGANYNEQFF. CDR3 DNA sequence: TGTGCCAGCAGTCTAGCGGGAGCAAACTACAATGAGCAGTTCTTC.

The chain carries TRBV2 and TRBJ1-5, with D possibly TRBD1 on 6 matching bases. The CDR3 extends over 16 amino acids. With 4 bases removed from V and 1 base from J, the gap between germline ends came to 14 bases. Germline CDR1 and CDR2: SNHLY and FYNNEI. This CDR3 reads CASSGGPGASNQPQHF. The CDR3, as DNA: TGTGCCAGCAGTGGAGGGCCGGGGGCAAGCAATCAGCCCCAGCATTTT.